One T cell receptor (beta chain) is described in this entry. The antigen is unknown. The protocol was immunoSEQ multiplex PCR, while the TCRdb copy is restricted to in-frame clones and leaves out a portion. The sample includes a few hundred thousand clones, approximately 88% of them seen just once. The sample originates from a study of cytomegalovirus exposure and HLA in healthy donors. On the study more broadly: In a later analysis, it was reported that the 120 or so validation repertoires had been produced on the same platform as the 700 or so repertoires belonging to the first cohort. Findings of the study overall: Investigators reported approximately 170 TCR beta chains as tied to cytomegalovirus. The tendency of first-cohort TCR clusters to co-occur in the 120 or so validation repertoires emerged from a later analysis. Most TCR sequences proved rare, with some public TCRs found in many donors.

J gave up 3 bases and V 0 bases, and 5 bases lay outside the gene matches. The CDR3 covers 16 residues. Per the germline V gene, CDR1 is SGHRS and CDR2 is YFSETQ. This clonotype was sampled from a woman aged 25-40 years in good health and CMV-seropositive. Sequencing input: PBMCs. V gene TRBV5-1 combines with J gene TRBJ2-2; 7 nucleotides align to TRBD1. DNA for the CDR3: TGCGCCAGCAGCTTGGGTAGGGGGCGATACACCGGGGAGCTGTTTTTT. Translating it yields CASSLGRGRYTGELFF. Filled out from reference TRBV5-1 and TRBJ2-2, the complete variable domain reads KAGVTQTPRYLIKTRGQQVTLSCSPISGHRSVSWYQQTPGQGLQFLFEYFSETQRNKGNFPGRFSGRQFSNSRSEMNVSTLELGDSALYLCASSLGRGRYTGELFFGEGSRLTVL.